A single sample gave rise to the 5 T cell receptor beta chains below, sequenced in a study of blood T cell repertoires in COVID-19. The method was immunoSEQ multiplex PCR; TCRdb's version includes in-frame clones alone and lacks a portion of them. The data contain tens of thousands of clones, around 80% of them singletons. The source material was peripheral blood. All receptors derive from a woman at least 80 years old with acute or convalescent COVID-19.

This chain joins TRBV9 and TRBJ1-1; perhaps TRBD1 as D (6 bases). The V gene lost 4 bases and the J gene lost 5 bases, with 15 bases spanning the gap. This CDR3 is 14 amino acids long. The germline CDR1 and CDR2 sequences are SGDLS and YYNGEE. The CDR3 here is CASSLTGMQTEAFF. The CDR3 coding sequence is TGTGCCAGCAGCCTTACAGGGATGCAGACTGAAGCTTTCTTT. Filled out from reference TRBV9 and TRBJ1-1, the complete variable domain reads DSGVTQTPKHLITATGQRVTLRCSPRSGDLSVYWYQQSLDQGLQFLIQYYNGEERAKGNILERFSAQQFPDLHSELNLSSLELGDSALYFCASSLTGMQTEAFFGQGTRLTVV.

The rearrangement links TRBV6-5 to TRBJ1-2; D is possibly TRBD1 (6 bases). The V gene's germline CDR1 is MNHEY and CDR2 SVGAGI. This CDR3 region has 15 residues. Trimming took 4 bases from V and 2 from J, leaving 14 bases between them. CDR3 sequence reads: CASSSGATGNYGYTF. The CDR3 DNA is TGTGCCAGCAGTTCCGGCGCCACAGGGAACTATGGCTACACCTTC.

This CDR3 reads CASSFESSGVRTDTQYF. The CDR3 nucleotides are TGTGCCAGCAGCTTCGAGTCTAGCGGGGTTCGCACAGATACGCAGTATTTT. This sequence joins TRBV11-2 and TRBJ2-3, with 9 bases matching TRBD2. There are 17 residues in the CDR3. V lost 3 bases and J lost 1; bases outside the gene matches: 8. Germline lookup yields CDR1 SGHAT and CDR2 FQNNGV.

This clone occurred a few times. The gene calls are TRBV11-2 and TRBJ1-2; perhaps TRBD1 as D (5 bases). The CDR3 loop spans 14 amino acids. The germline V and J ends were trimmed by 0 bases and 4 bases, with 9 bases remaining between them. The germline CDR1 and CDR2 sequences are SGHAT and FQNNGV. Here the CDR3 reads CASSLDLTAYGYTF. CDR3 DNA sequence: TGTGCCAGCAGCTTAGATTTGACAGCCTATGGCTACACCTTC. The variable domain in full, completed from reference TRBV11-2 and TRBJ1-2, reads EAGVAQSPRYKIIEKRQSVAFWCNPISGHATLYWYQQILGQGPKLLIQFQNNGVVDDSQLPKDRFSAERLKGVDSTLKIQPAKLEDSAVYLCASSLDLTAYGYTFGSGTRLTVV.

Here the CDR3 reads CASSHPFKTRTSTDTQYF. CDR3 nucleotide sequence: TGCGCCAGCAGCCATCCCTTTAAGACTCGTACTAGCACAGATACGCAGTATTTT. This chain connects TRBV4-1 to TRBJ2-3; D uncertain. Germline CDR1 reads MGHRA; CDR2 reads YSYEKL. The CDR3 covers 18 residues. Trimming removed 3 bases at V and 0 bases at J, with 19 bases between.